Shown below are 25 T cell receptor beta chains from a single sample sequenced in a study of shared clonotypes between healthy human individuals. Profiled with immunoSEQ multiplex PCR; TCRdb holds only in-frame clones, not every one. The table shows roughly 500,000 clones, with around 96% occurring only once. The specimen was naive CD4+ T cells sorted from blood. Subset in this sample: CD45RA+ positively selected. All receptors come from a woman between 25 and 40 years old in good health.

The chain has TRBV5-1 and TRBJ2-3, with 8 bases matching TRBD2. Germline values: CDR1 SGHRS, CDR2 YFSETQ. CDR3 length: 15 amino acids. Unmatched junction bases numbered 7, after V lost 5 bases and J lost 2 bases. CDR3 residues: CASSLTSGPTDTQYF. Written as DNA, the CDR3 is TGCGCCAGCAGTCTTACTAGCGGACCCACAGATACGCAGTATTTT.

This clone has a handful of counts. The chain couples TRBV4-1 to TRBJ2-7; tentatively, D is TRBD2 (6 bases). The V end lost 1 base, the J end lost 4 bases, and 14 bases lay between the germline ends. This CDR3 region has 15 residues. In germline, CDR1 is MGHRA, CDR2 YSYEKL. CDR3 DNA: TGCGCCAGCAGCCAAGCGTTACTAGCAGCATACGAGCAGTACTTC. Translated: CASSQALLAAYEQYF.

This clone came up once. The V and J genes are TRBV5-4 and TRBJ1-2, with D hard to call. With 7 bases removed from V and 0 bases from J, the gap between germline ends came to 13 bases. Germline lookup yields CDR1 SGHNT and CDR2 YYREEE (reference sequence). The CDR3 runs 14 residues. Here the CDR3 DNA reads TGTGCCAGCCTCTCTCTGCAAGCTAACTATGGCTACACCTTC. Its translation is CASLSLQANYGYTF.

The V and J genes are TRBV6-5 and TRBJ2-3; unclear D gene. Germline lookup yields CDR1 MNHEY and CDR2 SVGAGI. The CDR3 has 14 residues. Trimming took off 6 bases at V and 5 bases at J, with 15 bases between the two ends. The CDR3 sequence is CASRRTRLQDTQYF. In DNA form, the CDR3 reads TGTGCCAGCAGAAGAACTCGACTGCAAGATACGCAGTATTTT.

DNA of the CDR3: TGTGCCAGCAGCTTTAAGCAAGTTTCATCTAGCACAGATACGCAGTATTTT. This sequence encodes CASSFKQVSSSTDTQYF. The rearrangement joins TRBV5-4 to TRBJ2-3; D is undetermined. Deletions cut 2 bases from V and 0 bases from J, with 16 bases between. CDR3 length equals 17 residues. Germline assignment: CDR1 SGHNT and CDR2 YYREEE (reference sequence).

This chain uses TRBV19 with TRBJ2-7; the D gene could be TRBD1 or TRBD2 (5 bases each). This CDR3 has 14 residues. Germline CDR1 reads LNHDA; CDR2 reads SQIVND (reference sequence). The germline V and J ends were trimmed by 6 bases and 1 base, with 13 bases remaining between them. The CDR3 here is CASRSRDGSYEQYF. The CDR3 DNA follows: TGTGCCAGTAGGAGCCGGGACGGGTCCTACGAGCAGTACTTC.

The gene calls are TRBV9 and TRBJ2-3, with 9 bases identical to TRBD2. V shed 0 bases and J 3 bases; nucleotides not matched to a gene: 2. From germline, CDR1 is SGDLS and CDR2 YYNGEE. This CDR3 comprises 15 residues. The CDR3: CASSVVSGRTDTQYF. In DNA form, the CDR3 reads TGTGCCAGCAGCGTAGTTAGCGGGAGAACAGATACGCAGTATTTT.

The chain couples TRBV6-5 to TRBJ2-7; TRBD1 matches at 7 bases. Germline V gene sequence: CDR1 MNHEY, CDR2 SVGAGI. The V gene end was trimmed by 6 bases and the J gene end by 2 bases; junction bases not matched to a gene: 7. The CDR3 loop spans 14 amino acids. The CDR3 is CASRWDSRAYEQYF. The DNA for the CDR3 is TGTGCCAGCAGGTGGGACAGTAGGGCCTACGAGCAGTACTTC.

V gene TRBV30 combines with J gene TRBJ2-3; 10 nucleotides align to TRBD2. V lost 3 bases and J lost 2; bases outside the gene matches: 5. Germline assignment: CDR1 GTSNPN and CDR2 SVGIG (reference sequence). This CDR3 comprises 15 residues. The CDR3, as DNA: TGTGCCTGGAGCGGACTAGCGGTACCCACAGATACGCAGTATTTT. Residues: CAWSGLAVPTDTQYF. The full variable domain, with the rest looked up from reference TRBV30 and TRBJ2-3, is SQTIHQWPATLVQPVGSPLSLECTVEGTSNPNLYWYRQAAGRGLQLLFYSVGIGQISSEVPQNLSASRPQDRQFILSSKKLLLSDSGFYLCAWSGLAVPTDTQYFGPGTRLTVL.

The chain is built from TRBV28 and TRBJ2-3, with 14 bases lining up with TRBD2. V was pared by 5 bases and J by 3 bases, with 7 bases of the junction left unmatched. This CDR3 has 17 residues. The germline CDR1 and CDR2 sequences are MDHEN and SYDVKM. CDR3 sequence reads: CASSPGTSGSTTDTQYF. CDR3 nucleotide sequence: TGTGCCAGCAGTCCAGGGACTAGCGGGAGTACGACAGATACGCAGTATTTT.

This chain uses TRBV25-1 with TRBJ2-7; D remains unclear. Germline V CDR1 and CDR2: MGHDK, SYGVNS. The V and J ends lost 5 bases and 1 base respectively, with 18 bases between them. This CDR3 is built from 16 residues. The chain's CDR3 is CASSPYPLAPSYEQYF. As DNA, the CDR3 is TGTGCCAGCAGTCCTTACCCGCTGGCGCCATCCTACGAGCAGTACTTC.

The chain is built from TRBV28 and TRBJ1-2; no reliable D call. The CDR3 totals 14 residues. Trimming took off 2 bases at V and 4 bases at J, with 11 bases between the two ends. Germline values: CDR1 MDHEN, CDR2 SYDVKM. The CDR3 spells CASSLTVMGYGYTF. DNA for the CDR3: TGTGCCAGCAGTTTAACAGTAATGGGCTATGGCTACACCTTC.

The chain combines TRBV10-2 with TRBJ2-7; 9 nucleotides align to TRBD1. Germline loops: CDR1 WSHSY, CDR2 SAAADI. CDR3 length: 15 amino acids. V lost 0 bases to trimming and J lost 4 bases; unmatched junction nucleotides: 4. CDR3: CASSESQQGAYEQYF. The CDR3 nucleotides are TGCGCCAGCAGTGAGTCCCAACAGGGGGCTTACGAGCAGTACTTC.

The rearrangement links TRBV6-1 to TRBJ2-3, with 13 bases that match TRBD2. Germline V gene lookup returns CDR1 MNHNS and CDR2 SASEGT. The CDR3 has 19 amino acids. V shed 4 bases, J shed 0 bases, and the junction held 10 bases outside the gene matches. In DNA form, the CDR3 reads TGTGCCAGCAGTGGGGAACTAGCGGGAGGGTCCTCTAGCACAGATACGCAGTATTTT. Translating it yields CASSGELAGGSSSTDTQYF.

The chain recombines TRBV7-9 with TRBJ2-2, with D unresolved. The CDR3 is made up of 13 amino acids. V was cut by 3 bases and J by 6 bases, with 8 bases left in between. Germline V gene lookup returns CDR1 SEHNR and CDR2 FQNEAQ (reference sequence). CDR3 region: CASSLLSAGELFF. In nucleotides, the CDR3 is TGTGCCAGCAGCTTGCTATCCGCCGGGGAGCTGTTTTTT.

The chain links TRBV7-2 to TRBJ1-5; the match to TRBD1 covers 8 bases. Germline assignment: CDR1 SGHTA and CDR2 FQGNSA. The CDR3 is made up of 16 amino acids. The J segment lost 1 base and the V segment lost 3 bases, leaving 5 bases of the junction unmatched. The CDR3 DNA is TGTGCCAGCAGCTTGCAGGGGGCAGGGAGCAATCAGCCCCAGCATTTT. Translating gives CASSLQGAGSNQPQHF.

The V call is TRBV28, the J call TRBJ1-2; no firm D call. CDR3 length: 13 amino acids. V lost 0 bases to trimming and J lost 10 bases, with 12 bases between them. Germline V CDR1 and CDR2: MDHEN, SYDVKM. The CDR3 region is CASSLWDPTIYTF. Here the CDR3 DNA reads TGTGCCAGCAGTTTATGGGACCCGACAATCTACACCTTC.

This chain joins TRBV5-1 and TRBJ2-1; 13 nucleotides align to TRBD2. The ends lost 6 bases at V and 4 bases at J; junction bases unmatched: 4. The V gene's germline CDR1 is SGHRS and CDR2 YFSETQ. There are 15 residues in the CDR3. CDR3 in amino acids: CASNELAGGYNEQFF. The CDR3 DNA sequence: TGCGCCAGCAATGAACTAGCGGGAGGGTACAATGAGCAGTTCTTC.

V usage is TRBV28 and J usage is TRBJ1-6; possibly TRBD1 for D (6 bases). The germline V gene encodes CDR1 MDHEN and CDR2 SYDVKM. This CDR3 is built from 16 residues. Trimming removed 2 bases from V and 6 bases from J, with 14 bases in between. CDR3 in DNA: TGTGCCAGCAGTTTACACGCTACAGGGTCTAATTCACCCCTCCACTTT. This gives the protein CASSLHATGSNSPLHF.

V gene TRBV7-3 combines with J gene TRBJ2-7, with TRBD2 as a possible D gene (5 bases). Trimming pared 2 bases from V and 5 bases from J, leaving 22 bases between. Germline values: CDR1 SGHTA, CDR2 FQGTGA. The CDR3 totals 17 residues. Here the CDR3 reads CASSLGPPTGIFHEQYF. CDR3 sequence (DNA): TGTGCCAGCAGCTTAGGTCCGCCTACGGGAATTTTCCACGAGCAGTACTTC. The variable domain in full, with the rest retrieved from reference TRBV7-3 and TRBJ2-7, is GAGVSQTPSNKVTEKGKYVELRCDPISGHTALYWYRQSLGQGPEFLIYFQGTGAADDSGLPNDRFFAVRPEGSVSTLKIQRTERGDSAVYLCASSLGPPTGIFHEQYFGPGTRLTVT.

This rearrangement joins TRBV4-1 to TRBJ2-5; D gene unclear. The V end lost 1 base, the J end lost 1 base, and 10 bases lay between the germline ends. The CDR3 has 15 residues. The germline CDR1 and CDR2 sequences are MGHRA and YSYEKL. The CDR3 DNA sequence: TGCGCCAGCAGCCAAGGGACCTACACCCAAGAGACCCAGTACTTC. Translated: CASSQGTYTQETQYF.

The chain is built from TRBV6-6 and TRBJ1-4, with a weak D call TRBD1 (5 bases). CDR1 MNHNY and CDR2 SVGAGI come from the germline V gene (reference sequence). The CDR3 sequence is 15 residues long. V lost 11 bases, J lost 0 bases, and 16 bases lay in between. DNA of the CDR3: TGTGCCTCGAGGGGAGACGGTGCAACTAATGAAAAACTGTTTTTT. This translates into CASRGDGATNEKLFF.

The gene calls are TRBV28 and TRBJ1-5; 7 nucleotides line up with TRBD1. The CDR3 loop spans 15 amino acids. Germline V gives CDR1 MDHEN, CDR2 SYDVKM. The ends lost 3 bases at V and 3 bases at J; junction bases unmatched: 5. The CDR3 is CASSFRGQFNQPQHF. The DNA of the CDR3 is TGTGCCAGCAGTTTCCGGGGACAGTTCAATCAGCCCCAGCATTTT.

J is TRBJ2-2 and V is TRBV11-2; D not resolved. Germline-derived CDR1 and CDR2 are SGHAT and FQNNGV. V was clipped by 3 bases and J by 3 bases, with 5 bases between them. The CDR3 runs 13 residues. The CDR3 bases are TGTGCCAGCAGCTTCGACCACACCGGGGAGCTGTTTTTT. Translation: CASSFDHTGELFF.

The genes are TRBV27 and TRBJ2-5; the D is unclear. V was pared by 5 bases and J by 11 bases, with 9 bases between. Per the germline V gene, CDR1 is MNHEY and CDR2 is SMNVEV (reference sequence). The CDR3 totals 10 residues. The CDR3 nucleotides read TGTGCCAGCAGTCTAAGGTCGCAGTACTTC. Residues: CASSLRSQYF.